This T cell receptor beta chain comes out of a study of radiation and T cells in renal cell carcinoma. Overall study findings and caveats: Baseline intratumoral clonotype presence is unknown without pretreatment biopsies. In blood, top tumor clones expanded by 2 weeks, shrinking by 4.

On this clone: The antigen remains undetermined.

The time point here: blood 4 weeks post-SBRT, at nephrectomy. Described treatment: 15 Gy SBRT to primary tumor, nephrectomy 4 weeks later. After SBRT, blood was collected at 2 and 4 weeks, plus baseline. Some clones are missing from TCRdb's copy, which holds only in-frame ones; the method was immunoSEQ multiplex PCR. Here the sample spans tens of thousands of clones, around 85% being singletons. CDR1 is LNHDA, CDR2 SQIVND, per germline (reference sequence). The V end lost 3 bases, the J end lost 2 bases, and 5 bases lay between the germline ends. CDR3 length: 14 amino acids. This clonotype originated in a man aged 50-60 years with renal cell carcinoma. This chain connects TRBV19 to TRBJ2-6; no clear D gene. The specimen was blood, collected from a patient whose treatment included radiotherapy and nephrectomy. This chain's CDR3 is CASSMRAGANVLTF. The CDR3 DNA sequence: TGTGCCAGTAGTATGAGAGCTGGGGCCAACGTCCTGACTTTC.